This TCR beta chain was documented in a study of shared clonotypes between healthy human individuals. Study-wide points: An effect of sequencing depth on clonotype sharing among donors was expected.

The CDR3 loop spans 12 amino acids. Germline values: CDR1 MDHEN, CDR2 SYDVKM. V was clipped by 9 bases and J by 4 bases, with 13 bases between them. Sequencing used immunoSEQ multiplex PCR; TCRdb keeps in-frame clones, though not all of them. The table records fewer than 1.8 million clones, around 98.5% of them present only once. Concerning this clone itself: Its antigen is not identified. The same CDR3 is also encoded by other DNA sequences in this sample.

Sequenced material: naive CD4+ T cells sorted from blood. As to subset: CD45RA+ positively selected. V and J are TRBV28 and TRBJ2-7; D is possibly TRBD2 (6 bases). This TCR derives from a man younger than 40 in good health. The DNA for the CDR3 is TGTGCCAGTGGGCTAGCGTTTTACGAGCAGTACTTC. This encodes CASGLAFYEQYF.